This T cell receptor (beta chain) emerged from a study of blood T cell repertoires in COVID-19. Overall study context: The United States, Italy and Spain supplied acute and convalescent COVID-19 samples. T cells, B-cell-depleted T cells, or PBMCs provided the cDNA or gDNA that served as material.

Germline values: CDR1 SQVTM, CDR2 ANQGSEA. The CDR3 totals 14 residues. V was shortened by 6 bases and J by 1 base, with 14 bases between the two germline ends. Original data processing: Reference gene primer amplification in the assay estimated nucleated cell counts. Profiled with immunoSEQ multiplex PCR; TCRdb holds only in-frame clones, not every one. V and J calls and clone size are given by that table; D and trimming were obtained from the DNA. This table has under 200,000 clones, 85% to 95% appearing once. J is TRBJ2-3 and V is TRBV29-1; possibly TRBD1 for D (6 bases). Sequenced: peripheral blood. This receptor was obtained from a man in his forties or fifties with acute or convalescent COVID-19. The CDR3 reads CSVRVRQGTDTQYF. CDR3 coding DNA: TGCAGCGTGAGGGTCCGACAGGGCACAGATACGCAGTATTTT.